This T cell receptor (beta chain) was found in a study of T-cell reconstitution after alpha-beta-depleted transplantation in children. Study observations and caveats: Where alpha-beta T cells came from about two months after transplant was reportedly several hundred expanded graft clones.

This clonotype was seen many times. The antigen is unknown. As it was prepared, the TCRbeta library received unique molecular identifiers. TCRdb recomputed calls from the PCR reads with MiXCR, one row per CDR3 protein. The top ten hold approximately 18% of the sample, which has about 150,000 distinct CDR3 sequences, around 9% seen once. The CDR3 consists of 18 residues. Germline trimming cut 3 bases from V and 0 bases from J; bases unmatched to any gene: 5. CDR1 is LNHNV, CDR2 YYDKDF, per germline (reference sequence). This clonotype was obtained from a female patient aged 2 to 10 who had a stem cell transplant for congenital amegakaryocytic thrombocytopenia, so the T cells may come from the graft donor. Here the sequenced sample was PBMCs, mostly from graft donor cells, taken 180 days after TCRalphabeta/CD19-depleted stem cell transplant. V usage is TRBV15 and J usage is TRBJ2-1, with 13 bases lining up with TRBD2. The CDR3 loop reads CATSSYGLAGVSYNEQFF. CDR3 sequence (DNA): TGTGCCACCAGCAGCTACGGACTAGCGGGGGTCTCCTACAATGAGCAGTTCTTC.